This T cell receptor beta chain comes out of a study of OX40 agonist ivuxolimab in advanced cancers. Overall study context: Each patient was given ivuxolimab into a vein every 2 weeks, at 0.01 to 10 mg/kg.

V lost 7 bases and J lost 5; bases outside the gene matches: 7. CDR1 MNHEY and CDR2 SMNVEV come from the germline V gene (reference sequence). The CDR3 sequence is 13 residues long. Clones were read by immunoSEQ multiplex PCR, and TCRdb kept only the in-frame ones, dropping some. The profile shows 65,000 to 90,000 clones, approximately 90% of them singletons. The gene calls are TRBV27 and TRBJ2-5, with TRBD2 matching 7 bases. The TCR comes from an adult with an advanced solid tumor such as melanoma, head and neck, liver or kidney cancer. The source material was CD4+ or CD8+ T cells sorted from blood, sampled in a trial of the OX40 agonist ivuxolimab. DNA for the CDR3: TGTGCCAGCAAGGGACTACGCTTGGAGACCCAGTACTTC. Translated: CASKGLRLETQYF.